Ten or more counts support the clone carrying this TCR beta chain. This specimen comes from a study of regulatory T cells in long-lasting Graves disease. The CDR3 has 13 residues. V was clipped by 5 bases and J by 8 bases, with 16 bases between them. Per germline, CDR1 SEHNR and CDR2 FQNEAQ (reference sequence). Arm-PCR with iRepertoire HTBI primers amplified the CDR3 regions for these TCR beta libraries. TCRdb reprocessed the multiplex PCR reads with MiXCR, giving one entry per CDR3 protein. This sample has just over 600,000 distinct CDR3 sequences, with around 17% found just once. The time point is: newly diagnosed GD, antithyroid drugs for less than 3 months. Generation of the TCR library employed RNA extracted from PBMCs. Separately, the same data were catalogued under a study of T cells in Graves' hyperthyroidism and ophthalmopathy.

The specimen comprised peripheral blood mononuclear cells (PBMCs), sampled at new diagnosis, from a patient treated with antithyroid drugs. The TCR was taken from a woman aged 25-40 years with Graves disease. This chain joins TRBV7-9 and TRBJ2-7, with D perhaps matching TRBD1 or TRBD2 (5 bases each). In DNA, the CDR3 is TGTGCCAGCAGCCCCGGGACGGGTCATAAGCAGTACTTC. Residues: CASSPGTGHKQYF.